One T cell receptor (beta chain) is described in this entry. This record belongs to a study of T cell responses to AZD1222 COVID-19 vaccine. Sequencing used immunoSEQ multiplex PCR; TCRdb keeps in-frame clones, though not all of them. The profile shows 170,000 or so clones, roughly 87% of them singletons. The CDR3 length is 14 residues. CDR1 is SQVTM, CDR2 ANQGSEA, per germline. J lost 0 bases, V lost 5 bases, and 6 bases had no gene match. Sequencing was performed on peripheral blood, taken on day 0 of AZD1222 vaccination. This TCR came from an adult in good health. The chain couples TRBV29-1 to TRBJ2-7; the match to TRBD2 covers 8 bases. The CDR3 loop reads CSVKTSGSSYEQYF. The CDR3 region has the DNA TGCAGCGTTAAGACAAGCGGGAGCTCCTACGAGCAGTACTTC.